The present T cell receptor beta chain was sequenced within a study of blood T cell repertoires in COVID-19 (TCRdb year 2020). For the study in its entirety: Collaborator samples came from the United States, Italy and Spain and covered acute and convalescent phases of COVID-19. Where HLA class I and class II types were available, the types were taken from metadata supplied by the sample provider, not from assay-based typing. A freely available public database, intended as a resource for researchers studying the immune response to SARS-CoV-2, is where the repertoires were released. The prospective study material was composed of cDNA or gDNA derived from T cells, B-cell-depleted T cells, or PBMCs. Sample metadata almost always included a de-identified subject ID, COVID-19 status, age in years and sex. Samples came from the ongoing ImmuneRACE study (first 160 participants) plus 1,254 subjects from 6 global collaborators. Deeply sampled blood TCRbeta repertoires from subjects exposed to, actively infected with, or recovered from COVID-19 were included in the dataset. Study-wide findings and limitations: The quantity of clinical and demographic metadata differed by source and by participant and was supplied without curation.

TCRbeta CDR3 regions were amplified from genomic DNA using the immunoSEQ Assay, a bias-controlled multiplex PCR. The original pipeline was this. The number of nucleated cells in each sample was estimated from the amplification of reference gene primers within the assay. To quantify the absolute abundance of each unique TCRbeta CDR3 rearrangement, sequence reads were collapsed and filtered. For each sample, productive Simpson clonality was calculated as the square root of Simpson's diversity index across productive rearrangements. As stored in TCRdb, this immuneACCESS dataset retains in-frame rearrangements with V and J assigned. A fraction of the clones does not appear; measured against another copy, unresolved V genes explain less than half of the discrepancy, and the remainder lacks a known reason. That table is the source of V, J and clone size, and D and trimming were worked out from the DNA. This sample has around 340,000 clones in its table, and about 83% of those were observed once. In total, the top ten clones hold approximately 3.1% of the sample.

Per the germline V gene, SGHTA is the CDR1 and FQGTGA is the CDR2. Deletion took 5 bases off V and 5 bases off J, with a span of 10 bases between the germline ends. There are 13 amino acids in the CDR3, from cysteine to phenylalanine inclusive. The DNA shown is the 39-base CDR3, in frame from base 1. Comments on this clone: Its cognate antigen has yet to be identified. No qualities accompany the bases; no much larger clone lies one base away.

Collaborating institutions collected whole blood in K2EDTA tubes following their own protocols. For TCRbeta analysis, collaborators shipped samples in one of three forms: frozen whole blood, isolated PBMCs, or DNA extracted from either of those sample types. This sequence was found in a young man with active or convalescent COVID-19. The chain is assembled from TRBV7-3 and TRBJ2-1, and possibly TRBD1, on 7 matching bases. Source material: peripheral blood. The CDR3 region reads CASSPRGDNEQFF. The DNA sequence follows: TGTGCCAGCAGCCCCAGGGGGGACAATGAGCAGTTCTTC. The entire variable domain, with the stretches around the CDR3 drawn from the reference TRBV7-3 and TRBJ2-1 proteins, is GAGVSQTPSNKVTEKGKYVELRCDPISGHTALYWYRQSLGQGPEFLIYFQGTGAADDSGLPNDRFFAVRPEGSVSTLKIQRTERGDSAVYLCASSPRGDNEQFFGPGTRLTVL.